These T cell receptor beta chains were read from a single sample in a study of regulatory T cells in long-lasting Graves disease. Each CDR3 protein is one row after TCRdb ran MiXCR on the multiplex PCR reads. The sample has hundreds of thousands of distinct CDR3 sequences; over 15% are singletons. The data were also submitted as part of a second study, on T cells in Graves' hyperthyroidism and ophthalmopathy.

This sample comprised peripheral blood mononuclear cells (PBMCs), obtained at new diagnosis, from a patient treated with antithyroid drugs. The receptors were sampled from a man aged 40-50 years with Graves disease. Each CDR3 is given with its conserved first and last residue. D genes are given only for firm matches. Clone size is stated in some rows and not others, as once, few, many or a class when expanded.

j_call v_call clone_size d_call cdr3_aa cdr3_nt
TRBJ1-5 TRBV28 many . CASSFVQFGRQPQHF TGTGCCAGCAGTTTCGTTCAGTTCGGGCGGCAGCCCCAGCATTTT
TRBJ1-5 TRBV29-1 many TRBD1 CSVGQGGNQPQHF TGCAGCGTTGGACAGGGTGGCAATCAGCCCCAGCATTTT
TRBJ2-7 TRBV9 many TRBD2 CASSVDIAGGMLGEQYF TGTGCCAGCAGCGTAGATATAGCGGGGGGGATGCTGGGCGAGCAGTACTTC
TRBJ2-1 TRBV11-1 . . CASSSGRSSYNEQFF TGTGCCAGCAGCTCCGGACGGAGCTCCTACAATGAGCAGTTCTTC
TRBJ2-7 TRBV12-3/TRBV12-4 many . CASSLIRKVDGEYYEQYF TGTGCCAGCAGTTTAATTCGGAAAGTTGACGGAGAATACTACGAGCAGTACTTC
TRBJ1-1 TRBV5-4 many . CASSVPGPRGDTEAFF TGTGCCAGCAGCGTACCGGGGCCTCGGGGGGACACTGAAGCTTTCTTT
TRBJ1-1 TRBV20-1 many . CSASLGFMNTEAFF TGCAGTGCTAGCTTGGGGTTTATGAACACTGAAGCTTTCTTT
TRBJ2-5 TRBV6-5 . TRBD2 CASSYRVPGGPETQYF TGTGCCAGCAGTTACAGGGTACCGGGGGGGCCCGAGACCCAGTACTTC
TRBJ2-7 TRBV20-1 many . CSASDGAYEQYF TGCAGTGCTTCGGACGGGGCCTACGAGCAGTACTTC
TRBJ1-1 TRBV11-2 once . CASNLYPVTENTEAFF TGTGCCAGCAATTTATATCCAGTGACAGAGAACACTGAAGCTTTCTTT
TRBJ1-5 TRBV4-1 . . CASSQEAGNQPQHF TGCGCCAGCAGCCAAGAGGCAGGGAATCAGCCCCAGCATTTT
TRBJ2-5 TRBV9 . . CASSVAGGSGLQETQYF TGTGCCAGCAGCGTGGCCGGGGGTAGCGGACTCCAAGAGACCCAGTACTTC
TRBJ2-7 TRBV4-2 many . CASSQMNGGQYF TGTGCCAGCAGCCAAATGAATGGTGGGCAGTACTTC
TRBJ2-3 TRBV2 . TRBD2 CASSNTRGGAWSDTQYF TGTGCCAGCAGTAATACCCGCGGGGGGGCCTGGTCAGATACGCAGTATTTT
TRBJ2-5 TRBV12-3/TRBV12-4 many TRBD1 CASSFTGAETQYF TGTGCCAGCAGTTTTACAGGGGCAGAGACCCAGTACTTC
TRBJ2-5 TRBV11-2 . . CASSRGPNQETQYF TGTGCCAGCAGCCGGGGACCTAACCAAGAGACCCAGTACTTC
TRBJ2-5 TRBV5-1 . . CASSFGGGGNQETQYF TGCGCCAGCAGCTTCGGCGGGGGCGGGAACCAAGAGACCCAGTACTTC
TRBJ2-5 TRBV5-4 few TRBD2 CASSLDGRGGRETQYF TGTGCCAGCAGCTTGGACGGGCGGGGGGGCCGCGAGACCCAGTACTTC
TRBJ2-1 TRBV24-1 . TRBD1 CATSDSQGASYNEQFF TGTGCCACCAGTGATTCACAGGGGGCCTCCTACAATGAGCAGTTCTTC
TRBJ2-7 TRBV5-8 . TRBD2 CASSLGSSGVYEQYF TGTGCCAGCAGCTTGGGTTCTAGCGGGGTCTACGAGCAGTACTTC
TRBJ1-4 TRBV6-5 . . CASSYFRGRLFF TGTGCCAGCAGTTACTTCAGGGGTCGACTGTTTTTT
TRBJ1-2 TRBV20-1 . TRBD1 CSANRDRDYGYTF TGCAGTGCTAACCGGGACAGGGACTATGGCTACACCTTC
TRBJ2-1 TRBV5-1 . TRBD2 CASSSTSGGVFNEQFF TGCGCCAGCAGCTCGACTAGCGGGGGGGTTTTCAATGAGCAGTTCTTC
TRBJ2-1 TRBV18 many . CASSRLRYNEQFF TGTGCCAGCTCACGGTTGCGGTACAATGAGCAGTTCTTC
TRBJ1-5 TRBV27 many . CASSLRPELNQPQHF TGTGCCAGCAGTTTGCGGCCAGAACTCAATCAGCCCCAGCATTTT
TRBJ2-4 TRBV20-1 few TRBD1 CSAGTRTGGSDHIQYF TGCAGTGCTGGTACCCGGACAGGGGGTTCGGATCACATTCAGTACTTC
TRBJ1-1 TRBV5-1 many . CASSSTDIFGRNTEAFF TGCGCCAGCAGCTCGACCGATATTTTCGGGCGAAACACTGAAGCTTTCTTT
TRBJ2-2 TRBV18 many . CASSPPSGGNTGELFF TGTGCCAGCTCACCACCTTCAGGAGGGAACACCGGGGAGCTGTTTTTT
TRBJ1-2 TRBV12-3/TRBV12-4 many . CASSLRGQIYGYTF TGTGCCAGCAGTTTAAGAGGTCAGATCTATGGCTACACCTTC